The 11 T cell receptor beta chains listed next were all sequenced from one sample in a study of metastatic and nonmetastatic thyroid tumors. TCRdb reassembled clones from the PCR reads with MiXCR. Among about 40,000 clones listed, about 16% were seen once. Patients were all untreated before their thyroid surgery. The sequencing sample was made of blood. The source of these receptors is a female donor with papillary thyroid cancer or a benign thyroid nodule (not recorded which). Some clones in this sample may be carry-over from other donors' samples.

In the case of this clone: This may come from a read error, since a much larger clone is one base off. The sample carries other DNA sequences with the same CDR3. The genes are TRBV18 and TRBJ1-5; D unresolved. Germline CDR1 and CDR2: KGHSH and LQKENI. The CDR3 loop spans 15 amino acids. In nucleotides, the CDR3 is TGTGCCAGCTCCTTCAAGCCCGCCGGCAACCAGCCCCAGCATTTT. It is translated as CASSFKPAGNQPQHF.

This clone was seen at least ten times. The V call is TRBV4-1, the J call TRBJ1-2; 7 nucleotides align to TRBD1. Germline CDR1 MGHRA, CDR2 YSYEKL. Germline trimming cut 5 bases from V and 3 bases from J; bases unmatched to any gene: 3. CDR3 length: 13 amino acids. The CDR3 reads CASSYRGDYGYTF. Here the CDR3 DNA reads TGCGCCAGCAGCTACAGGGGTGACTATGGCTACACCTTC.

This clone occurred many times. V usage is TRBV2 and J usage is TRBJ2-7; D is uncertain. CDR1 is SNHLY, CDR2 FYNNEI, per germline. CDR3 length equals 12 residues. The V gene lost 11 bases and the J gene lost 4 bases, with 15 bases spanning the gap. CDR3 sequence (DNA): TGTGCCTACGGATCAGGAAAATACGAGCAGTACTTC. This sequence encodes CAYGSGKYEQYF.

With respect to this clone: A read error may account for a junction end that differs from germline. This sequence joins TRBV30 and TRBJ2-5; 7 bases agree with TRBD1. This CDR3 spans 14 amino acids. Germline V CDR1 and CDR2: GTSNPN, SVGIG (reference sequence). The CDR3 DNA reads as TGTGCCTCGAGTTTTAATGACAGGGTTGAGACCCAGTACTTC. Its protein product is CASSFNDRVETQYF.

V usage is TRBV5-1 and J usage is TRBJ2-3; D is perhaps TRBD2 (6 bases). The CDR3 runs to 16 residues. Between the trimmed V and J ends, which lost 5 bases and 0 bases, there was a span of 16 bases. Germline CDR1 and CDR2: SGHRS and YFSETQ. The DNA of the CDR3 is TGCGCCAGCAGTCGGGACTCCCAACTTAGCACAGATACGCAGTATTTT. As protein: CASSRDSQLSTDTQYF.

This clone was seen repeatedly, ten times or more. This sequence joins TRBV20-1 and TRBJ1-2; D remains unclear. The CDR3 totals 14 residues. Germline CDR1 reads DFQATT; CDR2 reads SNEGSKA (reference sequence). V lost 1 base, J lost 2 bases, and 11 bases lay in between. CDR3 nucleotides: TGCAGTGCTAGAGTATCCACCGGAAACTATGGCTACACCTTC. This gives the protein CSARVSTGNYGYTF.

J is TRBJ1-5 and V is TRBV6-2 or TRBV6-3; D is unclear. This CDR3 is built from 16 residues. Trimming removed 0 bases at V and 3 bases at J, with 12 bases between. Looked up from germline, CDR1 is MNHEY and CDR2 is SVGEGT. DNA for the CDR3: TGTGCCAGCAGTTACTCAGAACCTGGGAACAATCAGCCCCAGCATTTT. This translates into CASSYSEPGNNQPQHF.

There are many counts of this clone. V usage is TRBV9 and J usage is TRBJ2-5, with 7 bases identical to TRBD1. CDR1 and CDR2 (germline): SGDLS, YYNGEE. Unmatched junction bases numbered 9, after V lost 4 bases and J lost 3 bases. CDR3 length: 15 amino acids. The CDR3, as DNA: TGTGCCAGCAGCCTAGAGTGGGACAGAGAAGAGACCCAGTACTTC. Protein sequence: CASSLEWDREETQYF.

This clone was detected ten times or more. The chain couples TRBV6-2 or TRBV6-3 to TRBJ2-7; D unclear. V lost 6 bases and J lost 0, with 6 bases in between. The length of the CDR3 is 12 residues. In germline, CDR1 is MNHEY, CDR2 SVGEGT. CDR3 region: CASSASSYEQYF. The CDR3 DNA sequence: TGTGCCAGCAGCGCGAGCTCCTACGAGCAGTACTTC.

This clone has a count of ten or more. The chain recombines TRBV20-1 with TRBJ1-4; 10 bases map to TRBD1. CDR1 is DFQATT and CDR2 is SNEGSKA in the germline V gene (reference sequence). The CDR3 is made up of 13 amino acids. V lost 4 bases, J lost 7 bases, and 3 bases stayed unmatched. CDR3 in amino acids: CSATRDRGEKLFF. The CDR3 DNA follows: TGCAGTGCTACCCGGGACAGGGGTGAAAAACTGTTTTTT.

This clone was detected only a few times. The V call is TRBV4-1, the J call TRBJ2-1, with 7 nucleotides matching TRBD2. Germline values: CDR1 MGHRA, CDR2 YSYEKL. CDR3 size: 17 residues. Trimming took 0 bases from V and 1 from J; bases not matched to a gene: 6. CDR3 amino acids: CASSQESSGESYNEQFF. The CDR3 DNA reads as TGCGCCAGCAGCCAAGAGTCCAGCGGGGAATCCTACAATGAGCAGTTCTTC.